This TCR beta chain was sequenced for a study of blood T cell repertoires in COVID-19. Looking at the study overall: Researchers got acute and convalescent COVID-19 samples from the United States, Italy and Spain. T cells, B-cell-depleted T cells, or PBMCs provided the cDNA or gDNA that served as material.

TCRdb's table, derived via immunoSEQ multiplex PCR, lists solely in-frame clones and lacks some. There are about 3,200 clones in the sample; over 75% occur only once, and approximately 6.3% lies in the top ten. V lost 6 bases and J lost 3; bases outside the gene matches: 10. The CDR3 covers 16 residues. Germline CDR1 reads SGHNT; CDR2 reads YYREEE (reference sequence). The sequenced material came from peripheral blood. The TCR was taken from a human donor with active COVID-19. The donor label of this sample is uncertain. J is TRBJ2-3 and V is TRBV5-4, with 10 nucleotides matching TRBD2. In DNA, the CDR3 is TGTGCCAGCACCGGGCTAGCGGGAGCTACGACAGATACGCAGTATTTT. Encoded protein: CASTGLAGATTDTQYF.